Listed below are T cell receptor beta chains from one sample, sequenced in a study of cytomegalovirus exposure and HLA in healthy donors. Generated by immunoSEQ multiplex PCR, the TCRdb table keeps only in-frame clones and is missing some. The sample records 95,000 to 100,000 clones, more than 80% being singletons. Source material: PBMCs. Receptors originate from a young man in good health and CMV-seronegative. Both conserved end residues are part of each CDR3. Each record gives: V gene, D gene, J gene, clone size, CDR3 protein, CDR3 DNA. D genes are given only for firm matches. Some rows mark clone size as missing; the rest say once, few, many or name a class of expanded clone.

>TRBV7-9|TRBD1|TRBJ1-5|NA
CASSLGQGQPQHF
TGTGCCAGCAGCTTAGGACAGGGACAGCCCCAGCATTTT
>TRBV2|NA|TRBJ2-5|NA
CASSGAGDQYF
TGTGCCAGCAGTGGGGCCGGGGACCAGTACTTC
>TRBV2|NA|TRBJ2-1|NA
CASSEALVYSYNEQFF
TGTGCCAGCAGTGAAGCGCTAGTTTACTCCTACAATGAGCAGTTCTTC
>TRBV19|TRBD1|TRBJ1-5|NA
CASRTGVQPQHF
TGTGCCAGTAGGACAGGGGTTCAGCCCCAGCATTTT
>TRBV10-1|TRBD1|TRBJ1-2|NA
CASSLPPGQIDPNYGYTF
TGCGCCAGCAGCCTCCCACCGGGACAGATAGACCCTAACTATGGCTACACCTTC
>TRBV4-2|NA|TRBJ2-5|NA
CASSQEFQGREETQYF
TGTGCCAGCAGCCAGGAGTTCCAGGGGCGGGAAGAGACCCAGTACTTC
>TRBV27|TRBD1|TRBJ1-1|NA
CASSLSGTVSTEAFF
TGTGCCAGCAGTTTATCTGGGACAGTTTCCACTGAAGCTTTCTTT
>TRBV5-5|NA|TRBJ2-7|few
CASSFLRVSSYEQYF
TGTGCCAGCAGCTTCCTGAGGGTGAGCTCCTACGAGCAGTACTTC
>TRBV2|TRBD1|TRBJ1-5|NA
CASSEKRGRVQPQHF
TGTGCCAGCAGTGAAAAAAGGGGGCGGGTTCAGCCCCAGCATTTT
>TRBV5-1|TRBD1|TRBJ2-1|NA
CASSRSQGMSEEQFF
TGCGCCAGCAGCCGATCACAGGGGATGAGCGAGGAGCAGTTCTTC
>TRBV7-9|NA|TRBJ2-4|NA
CASLGQNEDIQYF
TGTGCCAGCCTTGGACAGAACGAGGACATTCAGTACTTC
>TRBV30|NA|TRBJ1-1|NA
CAWSGARGAFF
TGTGCCTGGAGTGGGGCAAGGGGGGCTTTCTTT
>TRBV30|NA|TRBJ2-7|NA
CAWSVLSYEQYF
TGTGCCTGGAGTGTCCTATCCTACGAGCAGTACTTC
>TRBV18|TRBD1|TRBJ1-2|NA
CASSMGQGELSGYTF
TGTGCCAGCTCAATGGGTCAGGGGGAGTTGAGTGGCTACACCTTC
>TRBV19|NA|TRBJ1-5|NA
CASSIQGGGSNQPQHF
TGTGCCAGTAGTATCCAAGGGGGGGGGAGCAATCAGCCCCAGCATTTT
>TRBV6-5|NA|TRBJ2-7|NA
CASSTITNYEQYF
TGTGCCAGCAGTACCATCACAAATTACGAGCAGTACTTC
>TRBV9|TRBD1|TRBJ2-3|NA
CASSGRTGNTDTQYF
TGTGCCAGCAGCGGACGGACAGGGAACACAGATACGCAGTATTTT
>TRBV6-1|NA|TRBJ2-3|NA
CASSPDFAYTDTQYF
TGTGCCAGCAGTCCGGACTTCGCCTATACAGATACGCAGTATTTT
>TRBV6-5|NA|TRBJ1-6|NA
CASSYSTVPDSPLHF
TGTGCCAGCAGTTACTCTACCGTTCCGGATTCACCCCTCCACTTT
>TRBV7-8|NA|TRBJ1-3|NA
CASSLAGALGNTIYF
TGTGCCAGCAGCTTAGCGGGGGCCTTGGGGAACACCATATATTTT